This record covers a single T cell receptor (beta chain). Its antigen remains unknown. This may be a read error: a much more frequent sequence differs by one nucleotide. This sample is part of a study of blood T cells in healthy people across ages. V was pared by 4 bases and J by 5 bases, with 8 bases between. Germline assignment: CDR1 ENHRY and CDR2 SYGVKD. This CDR3 has 13 amino acids. The second PCR ran about 6 to 12 cycles with a sample-barcoded 5' primer and J-beta primers. At least 2.5 million CDR3-containing paired-end reads were obtained per sample. TCRdb independently ran MiXCR on the 5' RACE reads; one entry per CDR3 protein. The sample contains roughly 640,000 distinct CDR3 sequences, around 31% of which appear only once. Regarding the study as a whole: Diversity of TCR beta per million T cells declined in a roughly linear way with age.

Each donor was a healthy Caucasian individual from Russia, aged roughly 6 to 100. Isolating PBMCs gave at least 7 million of these cells per sample. The specimen sequenced was blood. The clonotype was recovered from an elderly woman in good health. The V gene is TRBV10-3, the J gene TRBJ1-4; the D is unclear. The CDR3 loop reads CAISARRNEKLFF. CDR3 nucleotide sequence: TGTGCCATCAGTGCCCGGAGGAATGAAAAACTGTTTTTT.